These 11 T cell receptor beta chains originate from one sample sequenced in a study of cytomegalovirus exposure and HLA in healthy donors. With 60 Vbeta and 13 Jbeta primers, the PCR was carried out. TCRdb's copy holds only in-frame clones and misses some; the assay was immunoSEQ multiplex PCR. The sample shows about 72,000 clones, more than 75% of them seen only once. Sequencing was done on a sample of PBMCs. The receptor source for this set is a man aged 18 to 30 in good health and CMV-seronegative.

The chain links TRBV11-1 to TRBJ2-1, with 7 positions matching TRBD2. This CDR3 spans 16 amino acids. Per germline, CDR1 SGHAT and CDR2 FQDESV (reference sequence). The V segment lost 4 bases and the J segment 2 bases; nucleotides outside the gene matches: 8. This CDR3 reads CASSSPGRAAYNEQFF. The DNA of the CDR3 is TGTGCCAGCAGCTCCCCGGGGAGGGCGGCCTACAATGAGCAGTTCTTC.

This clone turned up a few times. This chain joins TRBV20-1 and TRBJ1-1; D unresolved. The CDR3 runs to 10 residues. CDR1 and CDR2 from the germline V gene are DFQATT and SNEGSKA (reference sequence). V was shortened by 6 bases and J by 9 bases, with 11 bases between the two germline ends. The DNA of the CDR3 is TGCAGTGCCTATGAAATTAAAGCTTTCTTT. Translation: CSAYEIKAFF.

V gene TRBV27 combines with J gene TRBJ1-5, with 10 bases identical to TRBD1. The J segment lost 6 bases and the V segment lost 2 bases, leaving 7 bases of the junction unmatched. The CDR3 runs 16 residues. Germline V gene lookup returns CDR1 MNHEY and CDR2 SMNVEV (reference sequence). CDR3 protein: CASSLLGQGMGQPQHF. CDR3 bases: TGTGCCAGCAGTTTACTGGGACAGGGGATGGGTCAGCCCCAGCATTTT.

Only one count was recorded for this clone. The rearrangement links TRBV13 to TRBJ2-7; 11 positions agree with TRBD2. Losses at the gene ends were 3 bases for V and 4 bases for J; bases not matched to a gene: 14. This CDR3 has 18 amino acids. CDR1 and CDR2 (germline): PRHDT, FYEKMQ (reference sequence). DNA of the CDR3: TGTGCCAGCAGCTTCACTAGCGGGAGCTTTACGTGGATTTACGAGCAGTACTTC. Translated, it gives CASSFTSGSFTWIYEQYF.

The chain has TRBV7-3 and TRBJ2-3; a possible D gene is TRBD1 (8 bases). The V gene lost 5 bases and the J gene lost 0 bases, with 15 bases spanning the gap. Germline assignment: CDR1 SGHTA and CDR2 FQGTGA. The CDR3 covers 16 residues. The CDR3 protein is CASSLGRDRSTDTQYF. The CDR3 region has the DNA TGTGCCAGCAGCCTAGGGAGGGACAGGAGCACAGATACGCAGTATTTT.

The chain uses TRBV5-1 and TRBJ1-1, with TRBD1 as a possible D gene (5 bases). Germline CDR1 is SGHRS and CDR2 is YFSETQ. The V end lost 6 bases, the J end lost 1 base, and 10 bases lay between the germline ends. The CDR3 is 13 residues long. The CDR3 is CASTGQGNTEAFF. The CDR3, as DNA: TGCGCCAGCACTGGTCAGGGGAACACTGAAGCTTTCTTT.

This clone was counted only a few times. This CDR3 reads CASSLGGTSYNEQFF. CDR3 in DNA: TGCGCCAGCAGCCTCGGGGGGACATCCTACAATGAGCAGTTCTTC. This sequence joins TRBV5-1 and TRBJ2-1, with D perhaps matching TRBD2 (7 bases). Germline CDR1 reads SGHRS; CDR2 reads YFSETQ. The CDR3 spans 15 residues. The V end lost 4 bases, the J end lost 1 base, and 12 bases lay between the germline ends.

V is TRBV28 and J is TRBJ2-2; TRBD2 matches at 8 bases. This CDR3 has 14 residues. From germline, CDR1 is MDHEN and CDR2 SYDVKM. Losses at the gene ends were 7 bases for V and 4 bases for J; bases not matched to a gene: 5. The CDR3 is CASTRGGGTGELFF. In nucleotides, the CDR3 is TGTGCCAGCACCCGGGGGGGAGGCACCGGGGAGCTGTTTTTT.

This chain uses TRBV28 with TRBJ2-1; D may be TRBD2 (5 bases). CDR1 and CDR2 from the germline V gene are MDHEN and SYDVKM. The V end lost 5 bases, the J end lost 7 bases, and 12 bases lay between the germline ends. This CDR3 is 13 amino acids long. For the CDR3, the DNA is TGTGCCAGCAGTCCAACCCCGGGGAATGAGCAGTTCTTC. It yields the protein CASSPTPGNEQFF.

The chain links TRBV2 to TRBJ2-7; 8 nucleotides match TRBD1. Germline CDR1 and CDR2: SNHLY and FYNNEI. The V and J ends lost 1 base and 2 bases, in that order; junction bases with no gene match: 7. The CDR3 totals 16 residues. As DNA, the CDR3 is TGTGCCAGCAGTGAAGGATCAGGGGGCTTCGCCTACGAGCAGTACTTC. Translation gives CASSEGSGGFAYEQYF.

The CDR3 loop reads CASRTGDREQYF. CDR3 nucleotides: TGTGCCAGCAGGACAGGGGACCGGGAGCAGTACTTC. J is TRBJ2-5 and V is TRBV6-1; TRBD1 aligns across 8 bases. CDR1 MNHNS and CDR2 SASEGT come from the germline V gene. The CDR3 covers 12 residues. With V trimmed by 6 bases and J by 11 bases, 8 bases remained unmatched.